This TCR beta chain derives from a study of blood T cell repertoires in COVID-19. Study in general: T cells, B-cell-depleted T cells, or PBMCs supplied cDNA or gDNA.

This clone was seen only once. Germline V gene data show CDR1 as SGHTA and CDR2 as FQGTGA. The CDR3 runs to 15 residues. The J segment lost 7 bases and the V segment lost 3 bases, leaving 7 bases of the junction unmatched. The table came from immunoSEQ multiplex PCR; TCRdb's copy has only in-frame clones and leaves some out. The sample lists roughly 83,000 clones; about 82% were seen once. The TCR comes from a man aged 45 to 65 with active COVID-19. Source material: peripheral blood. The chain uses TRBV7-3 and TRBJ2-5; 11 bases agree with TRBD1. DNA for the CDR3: TGTGCCAGCAGCTTGGACAGGGGGCGCGGGGGGACCCAGTACTTC. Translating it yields CASSLDRGRGGTQYF.